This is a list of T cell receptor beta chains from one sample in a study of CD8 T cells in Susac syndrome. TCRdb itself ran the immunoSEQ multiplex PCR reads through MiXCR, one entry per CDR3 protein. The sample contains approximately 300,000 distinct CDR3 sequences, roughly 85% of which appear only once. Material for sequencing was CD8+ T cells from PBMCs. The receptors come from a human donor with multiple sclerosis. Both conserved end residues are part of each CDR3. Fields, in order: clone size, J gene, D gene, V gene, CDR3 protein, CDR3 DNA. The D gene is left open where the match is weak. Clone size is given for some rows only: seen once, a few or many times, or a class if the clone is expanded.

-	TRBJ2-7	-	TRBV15	CATSSTGRSYEQYF	TGTGCCACCAGTTCGACAGGTCGCTCCTACGAGCAGTACTTC
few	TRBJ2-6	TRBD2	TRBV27	CASSLTGGSSGANVLTF	TGTGCCAGCAGTTTAACGGGCGGGAGTTCTGGGGCCAACGTCCTGACTTTC
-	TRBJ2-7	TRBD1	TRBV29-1	CSVVKPWGSHRGSNEQYF	TGCAGCGTTGTAAAACCTTGGGGTTCCCACAGGGGATCCAACGAGCAGTACTTC
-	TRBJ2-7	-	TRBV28	CASTLMGDSYEQYF	TGTGCCAGCACTCTCATGGGGGACTCCTACGAGCAGTACTTC
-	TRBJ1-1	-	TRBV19	CASSISNEGKDTEAFF	TGTGCCAGTAGTATAAGTAACGAAGGGAAGGACACTGAAGCTTTCTTT
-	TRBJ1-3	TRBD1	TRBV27	CASSLQGTGFSSGNTIYF	TGTGCCAGCAGTTTACAAGGGACAGGGTTTTCTAGTGGAAACACCATATATTTT
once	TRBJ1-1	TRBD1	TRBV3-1	CASSARDRRMNTEAFF	TGTGCCAGCAGCGCTAGGGACAGACGCATGAACACTGAAGCTTTCTTT
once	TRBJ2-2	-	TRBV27	CASGPYARELFF	TGTGCCAGCGGGCCATATGCTCGAGAGCTGTTTTTT
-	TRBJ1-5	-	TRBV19	CASSTGRGGNQPQHF	TGTGCCAGTAGTACAGGGCGGGGGGGCAATCAGCCCCAGCATTTT
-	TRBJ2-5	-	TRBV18	CATQPSGEVQETQYF	TGTGCCACCCAACCCTCAGGGGAGGTGCAAGAGACCCAGTACTTC
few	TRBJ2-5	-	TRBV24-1	CATSDSTVGETQYF	TGTGCCACCAGTGATTCGACCGTCGGAGAGACCCAGTACTTC
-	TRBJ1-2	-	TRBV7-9	CASTERENYGYTF	TGTGCCAGCACCGAAAGGGAGAACTATGGCTACACCTTC
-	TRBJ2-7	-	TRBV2	CASRKSALHEQYF	TGTGCCAGCAGAAAATCGGCCCTCCACGAGCAGTACTTC
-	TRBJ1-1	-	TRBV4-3	CASSQEEAVNTEAFF	TGCGCCAGCAGCCAAGAAGAGGCAGTGAACACTGAAGCTTTCTTT
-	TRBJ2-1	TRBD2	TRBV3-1	CASSPRGSSGRHANEQFF	TGTGCCAGCAGCCCGAGAGGGAGTAGCGGGAGACACGCGAATGAGCAGTTCTTC
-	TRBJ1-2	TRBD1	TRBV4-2	CASSPGTGARYGYTF	TGTGCCAGCAGCCCCGGGACAGGGGCACGGTATGGCTACACCTTC
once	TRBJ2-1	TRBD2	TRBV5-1	CASSLGSQAGAGYNEQFF	TGCGCCAGCAGCTTGGGCTCCCAAGCGGGAGCCGGTTACAATGAGCAGTTCTTC
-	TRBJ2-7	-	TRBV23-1	CASSHILDGETYEQYF	TGCGCCAGCAGTCACATCCTGGACGGGGAGACCTACGAGCAGTACTTC
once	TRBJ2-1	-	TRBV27	CASSLGGVVYYDNEQFF	TGTGCCAGCAGTTTAGGGGGTGTCGTTTATTACGACAATGAGCAGTTCTTC
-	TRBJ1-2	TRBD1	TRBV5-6	CASRLDGTGSLPGYTF	TGTGCCAGCAGACTGGACGGGACAGGGTCCTTGCCTGGCTACACCTTC
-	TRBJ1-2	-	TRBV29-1	CSVVSRGGHGYTF	TGCAGCGTTGTCTCCAGGGGTGGGCATGGCTACACCTTC
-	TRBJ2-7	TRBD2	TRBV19	CASSSLAGSLYEQYF	TGTGCCAGTAGTAGTTTAGCGGGATCCCTATACGAGCAGTACTTC
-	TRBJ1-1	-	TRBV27	CASSLYGGTEAFF	TGTGCCAGCAGTTTATACGGGGGCACTGAAGCTTTCTTT
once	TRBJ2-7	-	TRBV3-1	CASSQRPGAPSSRRGFRTYEQYF	TGTGCCAGCAGCCAACGTCCTGGAGCCCCCAGCTCGAGAAGAGGGTTCAGGACCTACGAGCAGTACTTC
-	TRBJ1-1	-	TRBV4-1	CASSLTGSRPEAFF	TGCGCCAGCAGCCTAACAGGGAGTAGACCTGAAGCTTTCTTT
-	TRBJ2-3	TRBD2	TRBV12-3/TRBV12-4	CASSRPILAGGLRDTQYF	TGTGCCAGCAGTCGACCGATCCTAGCGGGAGGATTGAGAGATACGCAGTATTTT
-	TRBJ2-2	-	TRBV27	CASRHPGKPYTGELFF	TGTGCCAGCCGACATCCAGGGAAGCCGTACACCGGGGAGCTGTTTTTT
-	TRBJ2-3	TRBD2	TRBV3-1	CASSQDVAGGLGLQDTQYF	TGTGCCAGCAGCCAAGACGTAGCGGGAGGGCTAGGCCTCCAGGATACGCAGTATTTT
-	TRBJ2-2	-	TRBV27	CASSLEESVRTGELFF	TGTGCCAGCAGTTTGGAGGAGTCGGTTAGGACCGGGGAGCTGTTTTTT
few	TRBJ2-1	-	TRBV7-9	CASSLAPSSYNEQFF	TGTGCCAGCAGCTTAGCGCCGAGCTCCTACAATGAGCAGTTCTTC
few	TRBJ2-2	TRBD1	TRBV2	CASSEASPYSTGDTGELFF	TGTGCCAGCAGTGAAGCGTCCCCTTACTCGACAGGGGACACCGGGGAGCTGTTTTTT
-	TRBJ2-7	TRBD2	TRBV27	CASSLSWEGEQYF	TGTGCCAGCAGTTTATCTTGGGAGGGCGAGCAGTACTTC
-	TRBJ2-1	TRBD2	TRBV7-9	CASSLVLAGGYNEQFF	TGTGCCAGCAGCTTAGTTTTAGCGGGAGGTTACAATGAGCAGTTCTTC
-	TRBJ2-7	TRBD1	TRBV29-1	CSVEETGAEQYF	TGCAGCGTTGAAGAGACAGGGGCCGAGCAGTACTTC
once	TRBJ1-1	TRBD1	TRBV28	CASSFTGEGDTEAFF	TGTGCCAGCAGTTTTACAGGGGAAGGGGACACTGAAGCTTTCTTT
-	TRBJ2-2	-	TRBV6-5	CASIQAAGAGELFF	TGTGCCAGCATACAAGCCGCCGGCGCCGGGGAGCTGTTTTTT
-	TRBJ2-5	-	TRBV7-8	CASSLDGGQETQYF	TGTGCCAGCAGCTTAGACGGAGGGCAAGAGACCCAGTACTTC
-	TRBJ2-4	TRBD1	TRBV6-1	CASSPYRGRGKNIQYF	TGTGCCAGCAGTCCGTACAGGGGCAGGGGCAAAAACATTCAGTACTTC
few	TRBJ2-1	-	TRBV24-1	CATSDLYPNNEQFF	TGTGCCACCAGTGATTTGTACCCGAACAATGAGCAGTTCTTC
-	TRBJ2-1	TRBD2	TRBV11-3	CASSLTSGNEQFF	TGTGCCAGCAGCTTGACTAGCGGGAATGAGCAGTTCTTC
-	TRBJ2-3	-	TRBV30	CAWTSGPDTQYF	TGTGCCTGGACTAGTGGCCCAGATACGCAGTATTTT
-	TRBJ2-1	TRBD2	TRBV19	CASQSGLAAYNEQFF	TGTGCCAGTCAATCCGGACTAGCGGCTTACAATGAGCAGTTCTTC
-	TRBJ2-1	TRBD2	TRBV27	CASHPGLAGGFRYNEQFF	TGTGCCAGTCATCCGGGACTAGCGGGAGGGTTCCGATACAATGAGCAGTTCTTC
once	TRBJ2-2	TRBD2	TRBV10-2	CASGELAGPGELFF	TGCGCCAGCGGAGAGCTAGCGGGACCCGGGGAGCTGTTTTTT